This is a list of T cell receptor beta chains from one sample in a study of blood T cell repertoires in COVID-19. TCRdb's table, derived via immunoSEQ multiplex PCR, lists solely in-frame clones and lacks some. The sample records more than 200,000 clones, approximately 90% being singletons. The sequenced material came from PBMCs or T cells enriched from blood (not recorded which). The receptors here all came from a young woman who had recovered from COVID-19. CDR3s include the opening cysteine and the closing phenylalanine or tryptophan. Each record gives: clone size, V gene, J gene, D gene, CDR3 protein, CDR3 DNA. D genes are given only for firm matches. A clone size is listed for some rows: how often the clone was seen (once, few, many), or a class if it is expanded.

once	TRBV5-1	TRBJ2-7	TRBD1	CASSLVDRELGEQYF	TGCGCCAGCAGCTTGGTGGACAGGGAATTGGGCGAGCAGTACTTC
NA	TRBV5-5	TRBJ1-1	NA	CASSGFRRTEAFF	TGTGCCAGCAGCGGCTTTCGGAGGACTGAAGCTTTCTTT
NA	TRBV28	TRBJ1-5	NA	CASLPGRTYSNQPQHF	TGTGCCAGCCTCCCGGGCAGGACTTATAGCAATCAGCCCCAGCATTTT
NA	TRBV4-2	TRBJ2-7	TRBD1	CASSQGLPGQGTYEQYF	TGTGCCAGCAGCCAAGGTCTCCCGGGACAGGGAACCTACGAGCAGTACTTC
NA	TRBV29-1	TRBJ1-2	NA	CSNLVLGHSPGSNYGYTF	TGCAGCAACCTCGTTCTAGGGCACTCCCCCGGGAGCAACTATGGCTACACCTTC
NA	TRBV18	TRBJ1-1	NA	CASSLGRDTEAFF	TGTGCCAGCTCACTCGGGAGGGACACTGAAGCTTTCTTT
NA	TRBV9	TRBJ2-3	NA	CASSGRAIFLDTQYF	TGTGCCAGCAGCGGGAGGGCCATTTTTTTAGATACGCAGTATTTT
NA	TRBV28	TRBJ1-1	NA	CASSPRRQEIFF	TGTGCCAGCAGTCCGCGTCGACAGGAAATTTTCTTT
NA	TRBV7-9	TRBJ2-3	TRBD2	CASSAYTPLAGGGSAQYF	TGTGCCAGCAGCGCCTATACCCCACTAGCGGGAGGGGGGTCGGCGCAGTATTTT
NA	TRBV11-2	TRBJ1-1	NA	CASSLAGWGRGTNTEAFF	TGTGCCAGCAGCTTAGCCGGTTGGGGCAGGGGCACGAACACTGAAGCTTTCTTT
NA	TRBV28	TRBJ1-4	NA	CASSFAITLPGANEKLFF	TGTGCCAGCAGTTTCGCAATTACCCTCCCGGGGGCTAATGAAAAACTGTTTTTT
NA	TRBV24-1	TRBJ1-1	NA	CATSDMDRRVVTEAFF	TGTGCCACCAGTGACATGGACAGAAGGGTGGTGACTGAAGCTTTCTTT
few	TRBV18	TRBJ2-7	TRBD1	CASSRRDSISSYEQYF	TGTGCCAGCTCAAGAAGGGACAGCATTTCTTCCTACGAGCAGTACTTC
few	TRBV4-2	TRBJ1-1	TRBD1	CASSPGQGATEAFF	TGTGCCAGCAGCCCGGGACAGGGGGCCACTGAAGCTTTCTTT
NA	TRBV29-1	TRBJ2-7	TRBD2	CSVDAGVSGEQYF	TGCAGCGTTGATGCGGGGGTGAGTGGCGAGCAGTACTTC
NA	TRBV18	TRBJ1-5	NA	CASSPNTGSNQPQHF	TGTGCCAGCTCACCTAACACAGGTAGCAATCAGCCCCAGCATTTT
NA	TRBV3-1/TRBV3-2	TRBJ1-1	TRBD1	CASSQDAGDRGKGTEAFF	TGTGCCAGCAGCCAAGATGCGGGGGACAGGGGGAAAGGAACTGAAGCTTTCTTT
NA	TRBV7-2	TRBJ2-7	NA	CASSSVGGYEQYF	TGTGCCAGCAGCTCCGTGGGGGGCTACGAGCAGTACTTC
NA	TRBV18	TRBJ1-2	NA	CASSPRGQGHGYTF	TGTGCCAGCTCACCACGAGGGCAGGGGCATGGCTACACCTTC
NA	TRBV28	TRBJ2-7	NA	CASTLDGRAYEQYF	TGTGCCAGCACCTTAGACGGCAGGGCCTACGAGCAGTACTTC
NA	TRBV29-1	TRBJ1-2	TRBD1	CSVEDPFGTAYGYTF	TGCAGCGTTGAAGATCCCTTCGGGACAGCATATGGCTACACCTTC
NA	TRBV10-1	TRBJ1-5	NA	CGLGGYGNQPQHF	TGCGGCCTGGGGGGTTATGGCAATCAGCCCCAGCATTTT
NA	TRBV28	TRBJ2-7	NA	CASEKEGRAREQYF	TGTGCCAGCGAAAAAGAGGGCCGGGCTCGGGAGCAGTACTTC
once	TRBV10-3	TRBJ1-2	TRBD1	CAISATGDYGYTF	TGTGCCATCAGCGCGACAGGGGACTATGGCTACACCTTC
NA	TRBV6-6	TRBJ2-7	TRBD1	CASYGQAESSYEQYF	TGTGCCAGCTACGGACAGGCAGAGAGCTCCTACGAGCAGTACTTC
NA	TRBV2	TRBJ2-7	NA	CATETGNSYEQYF	TGTGCCACCGAGACCGGGAACTCCTACGAGCAGTACTTC
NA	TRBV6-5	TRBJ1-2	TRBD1	CATRDRHYGYTF	TGTGCCACCAGGGACAGACACTATGGCTACACCTTC
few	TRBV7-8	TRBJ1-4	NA	CASSLLRGNEKLFF	TGTGCCAGCAGCTTATTAAGGGGGAACGAAAAACTGTTTTTT
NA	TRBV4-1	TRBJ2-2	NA	CASSPAPGHLPGELFF	TGCGCCAGCAGCCCAGCCCCTGGGCACCTGCCCGGGGAGCTGTTTTTT
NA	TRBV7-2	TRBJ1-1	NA	CASSLDDRNTEAFF	TGTGCCAGCAGCTTAGATGACAGGAACACTGAAGCTTTCTTT
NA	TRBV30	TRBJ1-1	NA	CAWSVLPEAFF	TGTGCCTGGAGTGTACTACCCGAAGCTTTCTTT
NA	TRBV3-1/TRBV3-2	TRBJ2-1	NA	CASSTRPNEQFF	TGTGCCAGCAGCACGCGCCCGAATGAGCAGTTCTTC
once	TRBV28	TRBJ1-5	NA	CASSYQGSNQPQHF	TGTGCCAGCAGCTATCAGGGGAGCAATCAGCCCCAGCATTTT
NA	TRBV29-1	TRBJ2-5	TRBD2	CSVEGLGLAGVQETQYF	TGCAGCGTTGAAGGGTTAGGCCTAGCGGGAGTCCAAGAGACCCAGTACTTC
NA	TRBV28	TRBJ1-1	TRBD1	CASRSPGQGGVNTEAFF	TGTGCCAGCAGATCACCGGGACAGGGTGGAGTGAACACTGAAGCTTTCTTT
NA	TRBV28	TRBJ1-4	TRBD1	CASSFLSNRGNEKLFF	TGTGCCAGCAGTTTTTTAAGCAACAGGGGGAATGAAAAACTGTTTTTT
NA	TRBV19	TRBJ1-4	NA	CASRREKLFF	TGTGCCAGTAGGCGCGAAAAACTGTTTTTT
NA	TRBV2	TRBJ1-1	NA	CASKQGLEAFF	TGTGCCAGCAAACAGGGTCTTGAAGCTTTCTTT
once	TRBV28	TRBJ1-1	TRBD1	CASSSFRGPRKNTEAFF	TGTGCCAGCAGTTCTTTCAGGGGGCCTCGGAAGAACACTGAAGCTTTCTTT
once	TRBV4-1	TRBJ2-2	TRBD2	CASSQDSVGGSRGELFF	TGCGCCAGCAGCCAAGATAGTGTAGGCGGGAGTAGGGGGGAGCTGTTTTTT
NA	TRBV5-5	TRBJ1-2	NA	CASSLSPEAFYGYTF	TGTGCCAGCAGCTTGTCGCCGGAGGCTTTCTATGGCTACACCTTC
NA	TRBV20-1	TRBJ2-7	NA	CSALTNYEQYF	TGCAGTGCTCTTACAAACTACGAGCAGTACTTC
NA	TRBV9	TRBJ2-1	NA	CASSPRQSSYNEQFF	TGTGCCAGCAGCCCCCGACAGAGCTCCTACAATGAGCAGTTCTTC
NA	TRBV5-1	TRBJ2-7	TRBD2	CASSLAPGTSGRAGYEQYF	TGCGCCAGCAGCTTGGCGCCCGGGACTAGCGGGAGGGCCGGGTACGAGCAGTACTTC
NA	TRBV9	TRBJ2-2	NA	CASGTLVSPNTGELFF	TGTGCCAGCGGTACCCTAGTCTCCCCGAACACCGGGGAGCTGTTTTTT
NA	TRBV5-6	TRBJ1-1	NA	CASSSTGYTEAFF	TGTGCCAGCAGCAGTACAGGGTACACTGAAGCTTTCTTT
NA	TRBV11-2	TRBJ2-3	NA	CASSLDLSTDTQYF	TGTGCCAGCAGCTTAGATCTCAGCACAGATACGCAGTATTTT
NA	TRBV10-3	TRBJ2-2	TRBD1	CAISVSGTGNTGELFF	TGTGCCATCAGTGTTTCCGGGACAGGGAACACCGGGGAGCTGTTTTTT
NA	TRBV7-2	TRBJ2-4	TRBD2	CASSYLKGLAGGIQYF	TGTGCCAGCAGCTACCTGAAGGGACTAGCGGGAGGCATTCAGTACTTC
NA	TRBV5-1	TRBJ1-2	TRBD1	CASSVDREKNYTF	TGCGCCAGCAGCGTAGACAGGGAGAAAAACTACACCTTC
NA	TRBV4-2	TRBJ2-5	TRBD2	CASSHGPGLAGLGYQETQYF	TGTGCCAGCAGCCACGGACCGGGACTAGCGGGACTGGGGTACCAAGAGACCCAGTACTTC
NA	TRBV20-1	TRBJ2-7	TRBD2	CSASPGGSGSFEQYF	TGCAGTGCTAGTCCGGGGGGTAGCGGGAGCTTCGAGCAGTACTTC
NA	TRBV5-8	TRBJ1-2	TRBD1	CASSLAGQGEGYTF	TGTGCCAGCAGCTTGGCGGGACAGGGAGAAGGCTACACCTTC